The text below deals with one TCR beta chain. Its antigen is unknown. Generated by immunoSEQ multiplex PCR, the TCRdb table keeps only in-frame clones and is missing some. This table holds 80,000 to 100,000 clones, 80% to 90% found once. These data are taken from a study of T cell responses to AZD1222 COVID-19 vaccine. This CDR3 spans 14 amino acids. Germline CDR1 is MNHEY and CDR2 is SVGAGI. The V gene lost 6 bases and the J gene lost 7 bases, with 18 bases spanning the gap. Notes on the study in general: White British ancestry dominated among donors, who included more females, and clonal diversity was possibly underestimated. Baseline serostatus was positive in only six AZD1222 recipients.

The sequences come from peripheral blood, collected on day 0 of MenACWY control vaccination. The rearrangement links TRBV6-5 to TRBJ1-2; TRBD1 might be the D (6 bases). The origin of this receptor is an adult in good health. The CDR3 sequence is CASSWRPGETGYTF. CDR3 DNA sequence: TGTGCCAGCAGCTGGCGTCCAGGGGAGACTGGCTACACCTTC.